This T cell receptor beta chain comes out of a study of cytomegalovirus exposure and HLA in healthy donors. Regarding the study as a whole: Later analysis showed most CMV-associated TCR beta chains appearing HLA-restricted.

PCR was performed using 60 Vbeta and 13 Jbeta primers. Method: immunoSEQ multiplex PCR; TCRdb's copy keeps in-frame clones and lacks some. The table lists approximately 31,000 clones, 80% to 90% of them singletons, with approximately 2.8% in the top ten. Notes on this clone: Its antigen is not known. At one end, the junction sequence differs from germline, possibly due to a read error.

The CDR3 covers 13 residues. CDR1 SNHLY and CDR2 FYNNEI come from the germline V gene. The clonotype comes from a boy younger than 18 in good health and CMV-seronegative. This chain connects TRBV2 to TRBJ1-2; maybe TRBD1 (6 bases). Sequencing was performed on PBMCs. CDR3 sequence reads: CAGRKQQGYGYTF. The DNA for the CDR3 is TGTGCCGGCAGGAAACAACAGGGATACGGCTACACCTTC.